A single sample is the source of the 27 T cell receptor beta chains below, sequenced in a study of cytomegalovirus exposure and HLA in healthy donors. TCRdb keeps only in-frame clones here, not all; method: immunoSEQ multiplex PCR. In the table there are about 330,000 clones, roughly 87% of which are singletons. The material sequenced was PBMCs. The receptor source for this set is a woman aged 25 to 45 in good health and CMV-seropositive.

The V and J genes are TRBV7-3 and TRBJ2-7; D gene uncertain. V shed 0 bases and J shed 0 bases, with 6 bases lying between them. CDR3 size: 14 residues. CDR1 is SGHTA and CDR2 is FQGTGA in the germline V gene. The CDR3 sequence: CASSLTGNSYEQYF. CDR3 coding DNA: TGTGCCAGCAGCTTAACGGGGAACTCCTACGAGCAGTACTTC.

The CDR3 reads CASSLAINYEQYF. DNA of the CDR3: TGTGCCAGCAGCTTAGCCATCAACTACGAGCAGTACTTC. V is TRBV7-2 and J is TRBJ2-7; D remains unclear. V lost 0 bases to trimming and J lost 3 bases, with 6 bases between them. CDR3 length: 13 amino acids. Germline CDR1 SGHTA, CDR2 FQGNSA.

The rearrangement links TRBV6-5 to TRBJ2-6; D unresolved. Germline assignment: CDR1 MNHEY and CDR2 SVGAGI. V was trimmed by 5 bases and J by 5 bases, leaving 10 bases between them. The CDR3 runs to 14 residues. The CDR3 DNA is TGTGCCAGCAGTCGTACGAGGAGGGCCAACGTCCTGACTTTC. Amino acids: CASSRTRRANVLTF.

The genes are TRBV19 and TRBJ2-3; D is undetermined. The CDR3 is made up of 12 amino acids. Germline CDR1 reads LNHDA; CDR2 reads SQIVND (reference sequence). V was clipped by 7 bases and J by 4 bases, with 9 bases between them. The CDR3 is CASMGGADTQYF. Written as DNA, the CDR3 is TGTGCCAGTATGGGCGGAGCAGATACGCAGTATTTT.

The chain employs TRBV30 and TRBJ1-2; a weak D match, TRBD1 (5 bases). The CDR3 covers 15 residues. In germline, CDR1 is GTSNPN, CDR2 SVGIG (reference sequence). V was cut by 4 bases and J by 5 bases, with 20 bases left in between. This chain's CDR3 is CAWIPREWRIYGYTF. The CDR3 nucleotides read TGTGCCTGGATTCCCAGGGAGTGGAGGATTTATGGCTACACCTTC.

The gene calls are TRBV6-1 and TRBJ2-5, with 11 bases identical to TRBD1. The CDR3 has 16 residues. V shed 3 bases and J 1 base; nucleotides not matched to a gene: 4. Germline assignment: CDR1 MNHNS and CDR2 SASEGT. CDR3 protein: CASSERTGGFQETQYF. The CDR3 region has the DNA TGTGCCAGCAGTGAGCGGACAGGGGGCTTCCAAGAGACCCAGTACTTC.

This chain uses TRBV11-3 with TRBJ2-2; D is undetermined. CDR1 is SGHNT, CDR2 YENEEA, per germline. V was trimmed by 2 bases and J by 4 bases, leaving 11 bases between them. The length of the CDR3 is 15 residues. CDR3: CASSLRPAGTGELFF. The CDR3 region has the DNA TGTGCCAGCAGCTTACGTCCAGCCGGCACCGGGGAGCTGTTTTTT.

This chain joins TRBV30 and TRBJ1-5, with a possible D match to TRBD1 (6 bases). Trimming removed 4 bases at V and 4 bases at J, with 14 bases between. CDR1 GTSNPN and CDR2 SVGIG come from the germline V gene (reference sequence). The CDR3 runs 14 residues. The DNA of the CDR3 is TGTGCCTGGACCCCTGGGACAAATAATCAGCCCCAGCATTTT. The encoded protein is CAWTPGTNNQPQHF.

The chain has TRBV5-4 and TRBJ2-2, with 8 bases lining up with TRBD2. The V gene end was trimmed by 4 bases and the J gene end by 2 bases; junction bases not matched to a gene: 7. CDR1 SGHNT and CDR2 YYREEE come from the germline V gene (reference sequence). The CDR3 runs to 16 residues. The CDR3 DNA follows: TGTGCCAGCAGCCATTTTAGCGGGATAAACACCGGGGAGCTGTTTTTT. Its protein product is CASSHFSGINTGELFF.

The CDR3, as DNA: TGTGCCAGCAGCCCGGGACAGACTTCCTATGGCTACACCTTC. Protein sequence: CASSPGQTSYGYTF. The rearrangement links TRBV5-4 to TRBJ1-2; 7 bases are a match to TRBD1. After removal of 4 bases from V and 4 bases from J, the junction contained 7 bases not matched to a gene. CDR1 and CDR2 (germline): SGHNT, YYREEE (reference sequence). The CDR3 runs to 14 residues.

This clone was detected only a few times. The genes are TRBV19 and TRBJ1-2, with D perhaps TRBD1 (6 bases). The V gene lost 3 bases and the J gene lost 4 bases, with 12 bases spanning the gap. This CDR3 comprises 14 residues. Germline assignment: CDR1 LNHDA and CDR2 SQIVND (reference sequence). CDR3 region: CASSIAGTLYGYTF. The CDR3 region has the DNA TGTGCCAGTAGTATCGCCGGGACACTCTATGGCTACACCTTC.

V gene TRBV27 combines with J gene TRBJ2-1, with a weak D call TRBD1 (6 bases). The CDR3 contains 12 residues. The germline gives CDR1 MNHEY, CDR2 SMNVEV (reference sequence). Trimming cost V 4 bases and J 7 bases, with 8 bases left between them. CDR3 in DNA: TGTGCCAGCAGTTGGCAGGGGAATGAGCAGTTCTTC. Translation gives CASSWQGNEQFF.

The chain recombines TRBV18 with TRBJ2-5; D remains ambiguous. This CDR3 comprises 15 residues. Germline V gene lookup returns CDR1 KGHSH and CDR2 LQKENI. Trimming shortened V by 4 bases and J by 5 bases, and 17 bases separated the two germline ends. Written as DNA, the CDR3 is TGTGCCAGCTCACGTCCCGTCGGTGAACGGGAGACCCAGTACTTC. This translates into CASSRPVGERETQYF.

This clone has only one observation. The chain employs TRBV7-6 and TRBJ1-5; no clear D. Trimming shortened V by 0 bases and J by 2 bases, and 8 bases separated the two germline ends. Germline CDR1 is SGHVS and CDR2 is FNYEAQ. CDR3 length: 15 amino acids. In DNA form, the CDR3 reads TGTGCCAGCAGCTTAGCCCTGGGTGGCAATCAGCCCCAGCATTTT. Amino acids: CASSLALGGNQPQHF.

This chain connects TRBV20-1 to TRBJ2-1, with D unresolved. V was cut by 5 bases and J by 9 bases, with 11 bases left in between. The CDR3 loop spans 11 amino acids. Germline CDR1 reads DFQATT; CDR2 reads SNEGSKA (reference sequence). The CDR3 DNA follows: TGCAGTGCTCGCGAGTTCGCTGAGCAGTTCTTC. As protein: CSAREFAEQFF.

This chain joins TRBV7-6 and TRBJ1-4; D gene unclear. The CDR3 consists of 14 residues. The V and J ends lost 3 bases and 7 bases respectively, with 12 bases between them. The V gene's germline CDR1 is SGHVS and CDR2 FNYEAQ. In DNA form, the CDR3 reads TGTGCCAGCAGCTTGGAATGGGTTGGTGAAAAACTGTTTTTT. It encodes CASSLEWVGEKLFF.

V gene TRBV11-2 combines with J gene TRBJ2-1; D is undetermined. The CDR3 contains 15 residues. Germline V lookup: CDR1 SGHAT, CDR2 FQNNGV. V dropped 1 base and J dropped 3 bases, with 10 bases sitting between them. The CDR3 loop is CASSLVAGIYNEQFF. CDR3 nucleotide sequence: TGTGCCAGCAGCTTAGTAGCTGGGATCTACAATGAGCAGTTCTTC.

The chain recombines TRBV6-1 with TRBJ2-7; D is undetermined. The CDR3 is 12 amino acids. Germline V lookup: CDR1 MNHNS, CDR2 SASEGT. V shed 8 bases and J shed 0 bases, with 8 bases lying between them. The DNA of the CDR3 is TGTGCCAGCGACGACGGCTCCTACGAGCAGTACTTC. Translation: CASDDGSYEQYF.

In nucleotides, the CDR3 is TGTGCCAGCAGTCCCCCCGGGACAGGAAAAAACATTCAGTACTTC. Its protein is CASSPPGTGKNIQYF. This rearrangement joins TRBV27 to TRBJ2-4, with TRBD1 matching over 8 bases. After removal of 5 bases from V and 4 bases from J, the junction contained 7 bases not matched to a gene. This CDR3 contains 15 residues. Germline-derived CDR1 and CDR2 are MNHEY and SMNVEV (reference sequence).

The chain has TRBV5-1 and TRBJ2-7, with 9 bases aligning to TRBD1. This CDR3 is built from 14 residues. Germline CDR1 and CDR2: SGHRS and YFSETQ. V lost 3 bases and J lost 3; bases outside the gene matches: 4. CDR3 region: CASSYRQGVYEQYF. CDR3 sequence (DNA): TGCGCCAGCAGCTATCGACAGGGGGTCTACGAGCAGTACTTC.

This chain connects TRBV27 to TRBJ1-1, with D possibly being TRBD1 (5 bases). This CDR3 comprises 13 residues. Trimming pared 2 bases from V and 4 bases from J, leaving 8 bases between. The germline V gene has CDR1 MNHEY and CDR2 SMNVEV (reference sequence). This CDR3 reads CASSLQGSTEAFF. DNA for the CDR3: TGTGCCAGCAGTTTACAGGGATCCACTGAAGCTTTCTTT.

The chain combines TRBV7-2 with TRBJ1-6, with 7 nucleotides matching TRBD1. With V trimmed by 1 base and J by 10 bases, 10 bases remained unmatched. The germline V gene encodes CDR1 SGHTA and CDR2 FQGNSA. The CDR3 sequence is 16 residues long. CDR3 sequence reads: CASSLVKGAIPSPLHF. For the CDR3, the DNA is TGTGCCAGCAGCTTAGTCAAGGGGGCAATTCCCTCACCCCTCCACTTT.

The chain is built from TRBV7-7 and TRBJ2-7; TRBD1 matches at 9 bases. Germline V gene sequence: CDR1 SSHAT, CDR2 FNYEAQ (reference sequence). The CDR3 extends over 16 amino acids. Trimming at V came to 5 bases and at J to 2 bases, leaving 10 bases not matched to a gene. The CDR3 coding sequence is TGTGCCAGCAGCCCCGGGACAGGGTTGGGGCCCTACGAGCAGTACTTC. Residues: CASSPGTGLGPYEQYF. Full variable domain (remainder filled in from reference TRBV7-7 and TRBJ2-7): GAGVSQSPRYKVTKRGQDVTLRCDPISSHATLYWYQQALGQGPEFLTYFNYEAQPDKSGLPSDRFSAERPEGSISTLTIQRTEQRDSAMYRCASSPGTGLGPYEQYFGPGTRLTVT.

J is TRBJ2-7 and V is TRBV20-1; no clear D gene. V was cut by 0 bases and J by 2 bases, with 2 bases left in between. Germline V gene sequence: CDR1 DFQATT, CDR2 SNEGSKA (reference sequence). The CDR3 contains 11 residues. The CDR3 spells CSARETYEQYF. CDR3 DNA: TGCAGTGCTAGAGAAACCTACGAGCAGTACTTC.

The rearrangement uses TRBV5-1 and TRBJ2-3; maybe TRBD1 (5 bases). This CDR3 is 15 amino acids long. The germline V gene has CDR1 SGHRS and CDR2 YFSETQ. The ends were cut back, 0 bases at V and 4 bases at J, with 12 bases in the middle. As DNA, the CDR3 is TGCGCCAGCAGCTTGGAGCCAAGGGGCCCAGATACGCAGTATTTT. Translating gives CASSLEPRGPDTQYF.

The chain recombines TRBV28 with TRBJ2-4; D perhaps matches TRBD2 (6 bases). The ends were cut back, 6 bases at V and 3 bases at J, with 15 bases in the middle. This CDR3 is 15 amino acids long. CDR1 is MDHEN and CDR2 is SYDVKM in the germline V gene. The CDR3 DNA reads TGTGCCAGCAGGGAGGCTAGGGAGGACAAAAACATTCAGTACTTC. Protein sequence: CASREAREDKNIQYF.

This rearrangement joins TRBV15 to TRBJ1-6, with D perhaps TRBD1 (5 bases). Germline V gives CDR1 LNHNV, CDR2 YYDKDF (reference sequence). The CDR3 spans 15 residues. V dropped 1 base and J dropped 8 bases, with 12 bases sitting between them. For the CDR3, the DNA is TGTGCCACCAGCAGAGTTAATACCAGGGATTCACCCCTCCACTTT. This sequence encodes CATSRVNTRDSPLHF. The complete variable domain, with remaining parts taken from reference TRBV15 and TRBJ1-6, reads DAMVIQNPRYQVTQFGKPVTLSCSQTLNHNVMYWYQQKSSQAPKLLFHYYDKDFNNEADTPDNFQSRRPNTSFCFLDIRSPGLGDTAMYLCATSRVNTRDSPLHFGNGTRLTVT.